These 16 T cell receptor beta chains were sequenced from one sample in a study of a mutant IDH1 vaccine in newly diagnosed glioma. These receptors have no known antigen. Measured with immunoSEQ multiplex PCR; TCRdb has only the in-frame clones, and not every one. The sample lists about 84,000 clones; 80% to 90% were seen once. Time point of the sample: week 47, end of study. All doses held 300 ug of mutant IDH1 20-mer peptide, with topical imiquimod. Sequences were derived from PBMCs, sampled from a glioma patient whose treatment included an IDH1 peptide vaccine. The receptors were sampled from a man aged 35 to 55 with glioma.

V and J are TRBV19 and TRBJ2-1; a weak D match, TRBD1 (5 bases). Germline V gives CDR1 LNHDA, CDR2 SQIVND (reference sequence). The CDR3 runs to 16 residues. Trimming took off 7 bases at V and 11 bases at J, with 27 bases between the two ends. This CDR3 is CASNYDPGTGYSQQFF. In DNA, the CDR3 is TGTGCCAGTAACTATGACCCCGGCACAGGTTACTCTCAGCAGTTCTTC.

This chain joins TRBV28 and TRBJ2-7; 10 bases are shared with TRBD1. Germline-derived CDR1 and CDR2 are MDHEN and SYDVKM. V was clipped by 5 bases and J by 4 bases; unmatched bases: 8. This CDR3 spans 15 amino acids. The CDR3 DNA sequence: TGTGCCAGCAGTCAGGGGGGGACAGGGGTATACGAGCAGTACTTC. It codes for CASSQGGTGVYEQYF.

The chain is built from TRBV9 and TRBJ2-7, with D tentatively TRBD2 (5 bases). V dropped 0 bases and J dropped 3 bases, with 10 bases sitting between them. CDR1 and CDR2 (germline): SGDLS, YYNGEE. The CDR3 is 14 amino acids. The CDR3 region has the DNA TGTGCCAGCAGCGTAGCGGAGGCGGGCTACGAGCAGTACTTC. It translates to CASSVAEAGYEQYF.

The chain carries TRBV14 and TRBJ2-5, with 10 bases aligning to TRBD1. V was pared by 5 bases and J by 4 bases, with 7 bases of the junction left unmatched. This CDR3 comprises 15 residues. Germline lookup yields CDR1 SGHDN and CDR2 FVKESK. The CDR3 sequence: CASSTWTGGRETQYF. CDR3 coding DNA: TGTGCCAGCAGCACTTGGACAGGGGGAAGAGAGACCCAGTACTTC.

Here the CDR3 DNA reads TGTGCCAGCTCAAGACTTACAGGGGCCCAAGAGACCCAGTACTTC. It specifies CASSRLTGAQETQYF. The chain joins TRBV18 to TRBJ2-5; 7 bases line up with TRBD1. The J segment lost 1 base and the V segment lost 5 bases, leaving 7 bases of the junction unmatched. This CDR3 is 15 amino acids long. CDR1 and CDR2 (germline): KGHSH, LQKENI.

With regard to this clone: Other DNA sequences in this sample translate to the same CDR3. The chain employs TRBV15 and TRBJ1-1; tentative D call: TRBD1 (5 bases). This CDR3 has 14 residues. CDR1 and CDR2 from the germline V gene are LNHNV and YYDKDF (reference sequence). V was shortened by 4 bases and J by 0 bases, with 9 bases between the two germline ends. CDR3 in amino acids: CATSNRGLNTEAFF. CDR3 DNA: TGTGCCACCAGCAATCGGGGGTTGAACACTGAAGCTTTCTTT.

In this sample, this clone turned up a few times. This chain joins TRBV6-6 and TRBJ1-4; D gene uncertain. The CDR3 runs to 14 residues. V was pared by 5 bases and J by 7 bases, with 14 bases between. Germline CDR1 is MNHNY and CDR2 is SVGAGI (reference sequence). CDR3 loop: CASSMTQAGEKLFF. The CDR3 DNA reads as TGTGCCAGCAGTATGACACAAGCGGGTGAAAAACTGTTTTTT.

The CDR3 reads CASLPGPSSYEQYF. The CDR3 bases are TGTGCCAGCCTTCCGGGTCCTAGCTCCTACGAGCAGTACTTC. The J gene is TRBJ2-7, the V gene TRBV7-8; D not certain. The CDR3 consists of 14 residues. Trimming shortened V by 8 bases and J by 0 bases, and 14 bases separated the two germline ends. Germline V gene data show CDR1 as SGHVS and CDR2 as FQNEAQ.

V is TRBV4-3 and J is TRBJ2-7, with a possible D match to TRBD2 (6 bases). Germline CDR1 LGHNA, CDR2 YSLEER. CDR3 length: 14 residues. V lost 2 bases to trimming and J lost 5 bases, with 13 bases between them. The CDR3 reads CASSQTRGLHEQYF. DNA of the CDR3: TGCGCCAGCAGCCAAACCCGGGGACTTCACGAGCAGTACTTC.

The chain carries TRBV14 and TRBJ2-7, with D uncertain. The CDR3 has 14 residues. Germline loops: CDR1 SGHDN, CDR2 FVKESK. Trimming took off 0 bases at V and 2 bases at J, with 8 bases between the two ends. The CDR3 region has the DNA TGTGCCAGCAGCCAAGATTTACCCCCCTACGAGCAGTACTTC. Amino acid sequence: CASSQDLPPYEQYF.

The chain combines TRBV6-7 with TRBJ2-5, with 7 bases aligning to TRBD1. TRBV6-7 is given ORF status, its function remaining uncertain. V gave up 5 bases and J gave up 3 bases; unmatched junction bases: 9. This CDR3 spans 15 amino acids. The CDR3 region has the DNA TGTGCCAGCAGTCGCGACAGGGAAGAGGAAGAGACCCAGTACTTC. Translating it yields CASSRDREEEETQYF.

With regard to this clone: Distinct nucleotide sequences in the sample also encode this CDR3. The CDR3 region has the DNA TGTGCCAGCTCACCACGGGGGGAAGTGGGTCAGCCCCAGCATTTT. Amino acid sequence: CASSPRGEVGQPQHF. The chain recombines TRBV18 with TRBJ1-5, with a tentative D call TRBD1 (5 bases). Germline V CDR1 and CDR2: KGHSH, LQKENI. Trimming cost V 1 base and J 6 bases, with 13 bases left between them. The CDR3 loop spans 15 amino acids.

The gene calls are TRBV19 and TRBJ2-7; no reliable D call. The CDR3 length is 14 residues. Germline values: CDR1 LNHDA, CDR2 SQIVND (reference sequence). V lost 3 bases and J lost 0, with 9 bases in between. This chain's CDR3 is CASSISGLSYEQYF. The CDR3, as DNA: TGTGCCAGTAGTATTTCAGGCCTCTCCTACGAGCAGTACTTC.

The V and J genes are TRBV5-4 and TRBJ1-3; 8 bases are a match to TRBD1. V shed 4 bases and J 0 bases; nucleotides not matched to a gene: 6. The CDR3 loop spans 16 amino acids. Germline CDR1 and CDR2: SGHNT and YYREEE (reference sequence). CDR3 protein: CASSPDRARSGNTIYF. Here the CDR3 DNA reads TGTGCCAGCAGCCCGGACAGGGCACGCTCTGGAAACACCATATATTTT.

The chain couples TRBV6-6 to TRBJ1-1, with 12 bases fitting TRBD1. In germline, CDR1 is MNHNY, CDR2 SVGAGI (reference sequence). This CDR3 has 15 amino acids. Trimming removed 3 bases from V and 4 bases from J; junction bases left unmatched: 3. CDR3 in amino acids: CASSYLGQGATEAFF. The CDR3 nucleotides read TGTGCCAGCAGTTATTTGGGACAGGGGGCCACTGAAGCTTTCTTT.

This clone was picked up one time. This chain joins TRBV5-4 and TRBJ2-4; D could derive from TRBD1 or TRBD2 (5 bases each). The germline gives CDR1 SGHNT, CDR2 YYREEE (reference sequence). CDR3 length equals 13 residues. With 2 bases removed from V and 10 bases from J, the gap between germline ends came to 13 bases. The CDR3 DNA sequence: TGTGCCAGCAGCTTAAGGGACGGGGAGATTCAGTACTTC. This sequence encodes CASSLRDGEIQYF.